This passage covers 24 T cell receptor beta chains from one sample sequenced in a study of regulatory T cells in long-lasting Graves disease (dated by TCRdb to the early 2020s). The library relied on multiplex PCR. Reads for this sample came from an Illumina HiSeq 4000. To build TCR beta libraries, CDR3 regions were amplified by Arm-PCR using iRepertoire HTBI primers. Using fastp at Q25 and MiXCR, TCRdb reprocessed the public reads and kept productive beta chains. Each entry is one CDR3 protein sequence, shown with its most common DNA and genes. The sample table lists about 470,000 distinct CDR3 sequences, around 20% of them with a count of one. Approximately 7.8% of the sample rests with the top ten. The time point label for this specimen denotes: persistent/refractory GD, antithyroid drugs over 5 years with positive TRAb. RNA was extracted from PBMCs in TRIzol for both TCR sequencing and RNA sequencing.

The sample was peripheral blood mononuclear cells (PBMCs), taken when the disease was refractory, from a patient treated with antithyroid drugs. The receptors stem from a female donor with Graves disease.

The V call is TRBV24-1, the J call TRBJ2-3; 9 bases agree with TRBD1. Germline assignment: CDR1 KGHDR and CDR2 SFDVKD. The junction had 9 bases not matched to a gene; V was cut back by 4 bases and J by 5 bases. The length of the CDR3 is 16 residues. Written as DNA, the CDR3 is TGTGCCACCAGTGACCCCGGGACAGGGTCTCGAGATACGCAGTATTTT. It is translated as CATSDPGTGSRDTQYF.

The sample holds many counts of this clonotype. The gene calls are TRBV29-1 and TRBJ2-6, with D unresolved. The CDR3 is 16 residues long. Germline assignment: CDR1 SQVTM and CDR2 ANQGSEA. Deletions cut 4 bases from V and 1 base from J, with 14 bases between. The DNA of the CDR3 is TGCAGCGTTGCGGGCAGTGTACAATCTGGGGCCAACGTCCTGACTTTC. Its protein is CSVAGSVQSGANVLTF.

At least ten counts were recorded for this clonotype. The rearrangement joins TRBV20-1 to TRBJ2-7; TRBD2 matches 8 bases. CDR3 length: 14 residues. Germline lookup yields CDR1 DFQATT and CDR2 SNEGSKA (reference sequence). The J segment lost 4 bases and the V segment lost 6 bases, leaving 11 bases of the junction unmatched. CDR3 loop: CSAIKSGSGYEQYF. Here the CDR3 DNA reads TGCAGTGCCATCAAGAGCGGGAGTGGGTACGAGCAGTACTTC.

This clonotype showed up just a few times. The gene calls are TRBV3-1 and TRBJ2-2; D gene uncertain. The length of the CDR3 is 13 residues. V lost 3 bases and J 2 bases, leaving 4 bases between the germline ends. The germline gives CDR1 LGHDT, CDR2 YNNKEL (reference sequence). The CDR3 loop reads CASSHPNTGELFF. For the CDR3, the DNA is TGTGCCAGCAGCCATCCTAACACCGGGGAGCTGTTTTTT.

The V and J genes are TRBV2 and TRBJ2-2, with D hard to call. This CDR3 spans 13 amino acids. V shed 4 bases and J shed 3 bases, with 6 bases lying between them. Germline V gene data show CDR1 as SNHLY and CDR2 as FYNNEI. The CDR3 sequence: CASSVEDTGELFF. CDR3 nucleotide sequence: TGTGCCAGCAGTGTGGAAGACACCGGGGAGCTGTTTTTT.

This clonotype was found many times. As DNA, the CDR3 is TGTGCCAGCAGTCTAAACCAGGGTACGGATGGCTACACCTTC. It is translated as CASSLNQGTDGYTF. This chain links TRBV6-1 with TRBJ1-2; D perhaps matches TRBD1 (5 bases). The CDR3 consists of 14 residues. The V gene lost 5 bases and the J gene lost 6 bases, with 16 bases spanning the gap. The germline gives CDR1 MNHNS, CDR2 SASEGT.

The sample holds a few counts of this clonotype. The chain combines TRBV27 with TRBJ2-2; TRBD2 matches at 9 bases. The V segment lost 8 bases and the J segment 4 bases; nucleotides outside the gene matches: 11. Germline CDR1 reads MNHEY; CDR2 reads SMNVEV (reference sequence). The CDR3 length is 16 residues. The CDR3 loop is CASSGGLAGFTGELFF. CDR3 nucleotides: TGTGCCAGCTCCGGCGGGCTAGCGGGATTCACCGGGGAGCTGTTTTTT.

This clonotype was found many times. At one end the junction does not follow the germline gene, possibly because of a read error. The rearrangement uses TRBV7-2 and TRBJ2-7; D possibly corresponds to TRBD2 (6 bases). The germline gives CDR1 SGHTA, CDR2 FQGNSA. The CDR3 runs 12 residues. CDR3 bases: TGTGCCAGCAGCTTAGTCGGGACTGGAGGCGACTTC. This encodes CASSLVGTGGDF.

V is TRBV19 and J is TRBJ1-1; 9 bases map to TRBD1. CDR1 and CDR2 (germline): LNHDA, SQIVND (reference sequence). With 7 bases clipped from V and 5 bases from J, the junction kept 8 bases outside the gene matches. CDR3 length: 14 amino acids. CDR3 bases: TGTGCCAGTACCAAACAGGGGGCTCAGACTGAAGCTTTCTTT. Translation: CASTKQGAQTEAFF.

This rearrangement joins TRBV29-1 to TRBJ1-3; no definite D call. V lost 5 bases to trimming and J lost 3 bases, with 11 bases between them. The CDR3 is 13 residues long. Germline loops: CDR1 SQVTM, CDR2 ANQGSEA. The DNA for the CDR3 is TGCAGCGTTAGGCACGGAATTGGAAACACCATATATTTT. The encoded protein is CSVRHGIGNTIYF.

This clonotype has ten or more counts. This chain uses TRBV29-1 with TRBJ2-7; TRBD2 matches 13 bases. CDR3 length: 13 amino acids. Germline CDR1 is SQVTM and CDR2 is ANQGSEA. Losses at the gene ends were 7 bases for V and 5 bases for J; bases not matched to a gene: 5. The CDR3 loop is CSAGTSGMNEQYF. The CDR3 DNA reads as TGCAGCGCCGGGACTAGCGGGATGAACGAGCAGTACTTC.

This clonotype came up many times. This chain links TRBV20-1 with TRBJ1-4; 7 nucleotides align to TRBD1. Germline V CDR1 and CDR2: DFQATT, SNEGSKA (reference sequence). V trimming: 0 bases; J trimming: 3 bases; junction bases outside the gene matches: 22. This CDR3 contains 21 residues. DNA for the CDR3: TGCAGTGCTAGAGATCCTGGGCCGACAGGGTCTGTTTATGGGGCTAATGAAAAACTGTTTTTT. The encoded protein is CSARDPGPTGSVYGANEKLFF.

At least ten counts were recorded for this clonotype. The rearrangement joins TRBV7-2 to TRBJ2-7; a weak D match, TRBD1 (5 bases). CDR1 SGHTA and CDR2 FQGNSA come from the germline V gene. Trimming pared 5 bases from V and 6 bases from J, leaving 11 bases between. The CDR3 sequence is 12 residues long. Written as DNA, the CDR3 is TGTGCCAGCAGCCAAGCAGGGTCCGAGCAGTACTTC. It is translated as CASSQAGSEQYF.

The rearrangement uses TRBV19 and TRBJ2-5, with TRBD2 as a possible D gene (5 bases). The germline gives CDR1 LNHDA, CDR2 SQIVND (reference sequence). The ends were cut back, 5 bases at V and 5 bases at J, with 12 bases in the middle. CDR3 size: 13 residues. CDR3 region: CASSADWRETQYF. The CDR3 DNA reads TGTGCCAGTAGTGCGGACTGGCGGGAGACCCAGTACTTC.

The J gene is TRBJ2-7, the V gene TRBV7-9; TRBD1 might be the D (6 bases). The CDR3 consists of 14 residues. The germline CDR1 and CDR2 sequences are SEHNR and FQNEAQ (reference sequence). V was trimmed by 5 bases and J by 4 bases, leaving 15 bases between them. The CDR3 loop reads CASSIEGVGYEQYF. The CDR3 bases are TGTGCCAGCAGCATCGAGGGGGTGGGGTACGAGCAGTACTTC.

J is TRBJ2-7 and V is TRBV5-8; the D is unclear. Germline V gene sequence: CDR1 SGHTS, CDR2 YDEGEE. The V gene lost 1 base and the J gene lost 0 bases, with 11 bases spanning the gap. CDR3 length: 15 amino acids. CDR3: CASSLRADSSYEQYF. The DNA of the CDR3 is TGTGCCAGCAGCTTGAGGGCGGATAGCTCCTACGAGCAGTACTTC.

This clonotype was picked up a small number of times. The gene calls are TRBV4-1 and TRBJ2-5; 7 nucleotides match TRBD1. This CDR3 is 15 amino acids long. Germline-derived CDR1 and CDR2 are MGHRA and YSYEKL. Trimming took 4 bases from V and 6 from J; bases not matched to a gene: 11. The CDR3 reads CASSPPGGEGKTQYF. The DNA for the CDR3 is TGCGCCAGCAGCCCTCCAGGGGGAGAAGGCAAGACCCAGTACTTC.

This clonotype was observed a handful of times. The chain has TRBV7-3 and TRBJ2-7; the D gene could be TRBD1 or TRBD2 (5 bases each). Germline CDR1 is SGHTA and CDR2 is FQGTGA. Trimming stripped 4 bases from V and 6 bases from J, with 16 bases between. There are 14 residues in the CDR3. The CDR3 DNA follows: TGTGCCAGCAGCTCCGGGACCATGGGTTCCGAGCAGTACTTC. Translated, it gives CASSSGTMGSEQYF.

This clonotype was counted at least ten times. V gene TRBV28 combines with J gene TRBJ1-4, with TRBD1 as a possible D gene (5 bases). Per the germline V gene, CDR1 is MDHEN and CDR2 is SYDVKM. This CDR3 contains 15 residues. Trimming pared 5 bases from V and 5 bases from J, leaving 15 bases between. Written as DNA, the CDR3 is TGTGCCAGCAGTCAGCTCGGGACGGGGAATGAAAAACTGTTTTTT. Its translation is CASSQLGTGNEKLFF.

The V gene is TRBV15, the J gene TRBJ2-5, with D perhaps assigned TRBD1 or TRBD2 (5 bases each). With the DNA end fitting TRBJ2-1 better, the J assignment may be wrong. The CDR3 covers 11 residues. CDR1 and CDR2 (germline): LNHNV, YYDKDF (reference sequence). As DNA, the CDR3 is TGTGCCACCAGCCGCCGGGGCGAGCAGTTCTTC. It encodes CATSRRGEQFF.

CDR3 bases: TGTGCCAGCAGCCCCCGACTGAGGGAGACCCAGTACTTC. This gives the protein CASSPRLRETQYF. This chain uses TRBV9 with TRBJ2-5; D is ambiguous. V was pared by 4 bases and J by 5 bases, with 12 bases between. The CDR3 is 13 amino acids. Germline assignment: CDR1 SGDLS and CDR2 YYNGEE.

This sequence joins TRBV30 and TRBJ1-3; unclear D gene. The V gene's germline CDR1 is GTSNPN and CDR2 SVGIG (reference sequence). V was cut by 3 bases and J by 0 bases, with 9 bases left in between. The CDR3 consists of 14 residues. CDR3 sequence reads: CAWRAWDSGNTIYF. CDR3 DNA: TGTGCCTGGAGGGCGTGGGACTCTGGAAACACCATATATTTT.

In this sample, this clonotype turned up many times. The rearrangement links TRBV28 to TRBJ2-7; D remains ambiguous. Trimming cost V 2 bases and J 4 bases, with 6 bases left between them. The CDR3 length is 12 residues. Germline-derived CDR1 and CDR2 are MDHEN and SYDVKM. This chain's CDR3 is CASSLSLYEQYF. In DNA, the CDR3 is TGTGCCAGCAGTTTAAGCCTTTACGAGCAGTACTTC.

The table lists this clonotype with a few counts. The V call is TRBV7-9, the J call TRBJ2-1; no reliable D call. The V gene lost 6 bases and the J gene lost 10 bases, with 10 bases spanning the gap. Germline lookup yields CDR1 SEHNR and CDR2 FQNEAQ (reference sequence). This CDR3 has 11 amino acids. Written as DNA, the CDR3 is TGTGCCAGCAGGGGTGGATCGGAGCAGTTCTTC. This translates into CASRGGSEQFF.